This TCR beta chain was recorded in a study of T cells in Graves' hyperthyroidism and ophthalmopathy. General study results and limits: Ophthalmopathy was identified by the model a median approximately 6.9 months ahead of onset. Ophthalmopathy could be told apart from stable hyperthyroidism with a 13 V-J model.

This clonotype was observed a few times. Its target is unknown. There were TCR beta CDR3 regions amplified from RNA transcripts. The HTBI set primed first-round TCR CDR3 RT-PCR. MiXCR, run by TCRdb on the multiplex PCR reads, gives a single entry per CDR3 protein. The sample lists about 580,000 distinct CDR3 sequences, about half seen once, with around 7.7% in the top ten. Aged 18 to 65, the patients had hyperthyroidism that was newly diagnosed and had lasted under 2 months. Germline V gives CDR1 LGHDT, CDR2 YNNKEL (reference sequence). Trimming removed 4 bases from V and 5 bases from J; junction bases left unmatched: 10. The CDR3 contains 15 residues.

The gene calls are TRBV3-1 and TRBJ2-7; 8 nucleotides agree with TRBD2. Sequenced input: peripheral blood or thyroid tissue (not recorded which). This sequence was found in a young woman with Graves' hyperthyroidism. CDR3 DNA sequence: TGTGCCAGCAGCCGAGCGGGGGAAATTGGAGACGAGCAGTACTTC. The encoded protein is CASSRAGEIGDEQYF.